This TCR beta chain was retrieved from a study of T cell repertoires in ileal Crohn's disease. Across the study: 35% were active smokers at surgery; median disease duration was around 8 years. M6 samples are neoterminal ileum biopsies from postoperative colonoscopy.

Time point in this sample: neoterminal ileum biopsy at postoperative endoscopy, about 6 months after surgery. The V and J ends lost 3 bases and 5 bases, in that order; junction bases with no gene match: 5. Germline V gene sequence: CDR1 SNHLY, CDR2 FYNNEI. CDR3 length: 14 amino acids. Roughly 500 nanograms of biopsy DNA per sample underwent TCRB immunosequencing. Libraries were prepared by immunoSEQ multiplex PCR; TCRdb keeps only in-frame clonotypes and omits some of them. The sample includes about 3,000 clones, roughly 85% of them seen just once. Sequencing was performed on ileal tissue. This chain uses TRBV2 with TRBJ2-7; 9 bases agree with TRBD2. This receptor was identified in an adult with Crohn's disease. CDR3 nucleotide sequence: TGTGCCAGCAGTGAGCGCGGGGGGGGAGACGAGCAGTACTTC. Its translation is CASSERGGGDEQYF.